This T cell receptor beta chain is drawn from a study of STAT5B mutations in CD4+ large granular lymphocyte leukemia. General study points: CD4-sorted patient repertoires seemed more clonal than healthy CD4+ repertoires. Main leukemic clonotypes were patient-specific, but 25% appeared at low frequency elsewhere.

About this clone: Its specificity is unknown.

The CDR3 runs to 16 residues. V dropped 2 bases and J dropped 6 bases, with 17 bases sitting between them. The germline gives CDR1 SGHAT, CDR2 FQNNGV. The data were produced by immunoSEQ multiplex PCR, yet TCRdb's version contains in-frame clones alone and is incomplete. The repertoire holds 20,000 to 25,000 clones, with roughly 78% as singletons. V and J are TRBV11-2 and TRBJ2-1; a possible D gene is TRBD1 (7 bases). The sample consisted of CD4+ T cells from blood buffy coats. This TCR came from a human donor in good health. CDR3 protein: CASSLPFRRGLNEQFF. Here the CDR3 DNA reads TGTGCCAGCAGCTTACCCTTCAGGAGGGGGCTCAATGAGCAGTTCTTC.